The 17 T cell receptor beta chains below were found in one sample sequenced in a study of blood T cell repertoires in COVID-19. TCRdb's copy holds only in-frame clones and misses some; the assay was immunoSEQ multiplex PCR. The data show over 50,000 clones, around 74% seen once. What was sequenced was peripheral blood. These receptors originate from a woman aged 50 to 60 with active or convalescent COVID-19.

This clone was counted a single time. V gene TRBV5-6 combines with J gene TRBJ2-1; D not certain. The CDR3 consists of 13 residues. Germline V lookup: CDR1 SGHDT, CDR2 YYEEEE. V was pared by 0 bases and J by 4 bases, with 5 bases between. The CDR3 loop is CASSLVGYNEQFF. The CDR3 nucleotides are TGTGCCAGCAGCTTGGTCGGTTACAATGAGCAGTTCTTC.

The V gene is TRBV30, the J gene TRBJ2-5; 8 nucleotides line up with TRBD1. The trim removed 5 bases at V and 5 bases at J, leaving 7 bases unmatched. Germline V lookup: CDR1 GTSNPN, CDR2 SVGIG (reference sequence). The CDR3 is 13 residues long. CDR3 protein: CAWSQGAGETQYF. The CDR3 nucleotides read TGTGCCTGGTCCCAGGGGGCAGGGGAGACCCAGTACTTC. The full variable domain, in which reference TRBV30 and TRBJ2-5 provide the parts outside the CDR3, is SQTIHQWPATLVQPVGSPLSLECTVEGTSNPNLYWYRQAAGRGLQLLFYSVGIGQISSEVPQNLSASRPQDRQFILSSKKLLLSDSGFYLCAWSQGAGETQYFGPGTRLLVL.

This clone was detected once. V usage is TRBV19 and J usage is TRBJ2-3, with D tentatively TRBD2 (6 bases). V was trimmed by 3 bases and J by 6 bases, leaving 13 bases between them. The germline V gene has CDR1 LNHDA and CDR2 SQIVND (reference sequence). CDR3 length: 14 amino acids. For the CDR3, the DNA is TGTGCCAGTAGTATGGGACTTTTGACGGATACGCAGTATTTT. Translated, it gives CASSMGLLTDTQYF. The whole variable domain, filled in from reference TRBV19 and TRBJ2-3, reads DGGITQSPKYLFRKEGQNVTLSCEQNLNHDAMYWYRQDPGQGLRLIYYSQIVNDFQKGDIAEGYSVSREKKESFPLTVTSAQKNPTAFYLCASSMGLLTDTQYFGPGTRLTVL.

The chain links TRBV20-1 to TRBJ1-2; no clear D. Germline values: CDR1 DFQATT, CDR2 SNEGSKA (reference sequence). V shed 6 bases and J shed 7 bases, with 12 bases lying between them. CDR3 length equals 11 residues. Here the CDR3 reads CSAPGFGGYTF. CDR3 coding DNA: TGCAGTGCCCCGGGATTCGGTGGCTACACCTTC.

The CDR3 DNA sequence: TGTGCCAGCAGTTTCCCATGGACAGGTCACAATCAGCCCCAGCATTTT. This gives the protein CASSFPWTGHNQPQHF. This chain joins TRBV28 and TRBJ1-5; 7 bases align to TRBD1. The V gene end was trimmed by 3 bases and the J gene end by 3 bases; junction bases not matched to a gene: 8. The CDR3 spans 16 residues. Germline CDR1 MDHEN, CDR2 SYDVKM.

This sequence joins TRBV5-4 and TRBJ2-2, with no clear D. This CDR3 contains 14 residues. V lost 2 bases and J lost 4, with 9 bases in between. CDR1 and CDR2 (germline): SGHNT, YYREEE (reference sequence). The CDR3 DNA reads as TGTGCCAGCAGCTTATCCAGGCTCACCGGGGAGCTGTTTTTT. This codes for CASSLSRLTGELFF.

This chain joins TRBV11-2 and TRBJ2-1, with 7 bases aligning to TRBD2. With 2 bases clipped from V and 4 bases from J, the junction kept 11 bases outside the gene matches. Per the germline V gene, CDR1 is SGHAT and CDR2 is FQNNGV. The CDR3 is 17 residues long. This chain's CDR3 is CASSLRGAGVGYNEQFF. The CDR3 coding sequence is TGTGCCAGCAGCTTAAGGGGTGCGGGAGTGGGGTACAATGAGCAGTTCTTC.

The chain joins TRBV5-1 to TRBJ2-1, with 12 bases lining up with TRBD2. Germline V gives CDR1 SGHRS, CDR2 YFSETQ. This CDR3 region has 13 residues. The ends lost 7 bases at V and 8 bases at J; junction bases unmatched: 4. CDR3 loop: CASGLAGSDEQFF. The CDR3 coding sequence is TGCGCCAGCGGACTAGCGGGAAGTGATGAGCAGTTCTTC.

This clone came up once. This chain uses TRBV7-2 with TRBJ1-2; D uncertain. CDR3 size: 14 residues. V shed 5 bases and J shed 0 bases, with 10 bases lying between them. The V gene's germline CDR1 is SGHTA and CDR2 FQGNSA. The CDR3 here is CASSPGGANYGYTF. The CDR3 DNA reads as TGTGCCAGCAGCCCGGGTGGCGCTAACTATGGCTACACCTTC.

This clone occurred a few times. The junction does not match germline at one end; this may be a read error. The V call is TRBV2, the J call TRBJ1-6; D gene unclear. The CDR3 consists of 13 residues. Per germline, CDR1 SNHLY and CDR2 FYNNEI. CDR3 sequence reads: CASRGDKSWVRRF. The CDR3 coding sequence is TGTGCCAGCAGAGGCGACAAGTCGTGGGTCCGTCGCTTT. The full variable domain, rest sourced from reference TRBV2 and TRBJ1-6, is EPEVTQTPSHQVTQMGQEVILRCVPISNHLYFYWYRQILGQKVEFLVSFYNNEISEKSEIFDDQFSVERPDGSNFTLKIRSTKLEDSAMYFCASRGDKSWVRRFGNGTRLTVT.

There are a few counts of this clone. This chain connects TRBV6-6 to TRBJ1-2, with TRBD1 identical over 7 bases. The V gene end was trimmed by 6 bases and the J gene end by 5 bases; junction bases not matched to a gene: 9. There are 14 residues in the CDR3. Germline V CDR1 and CDR2: MNHNY, SVGAGI (reference sequence). The CDR3 DNA is TGTGCCAGCAGCTCGGACAGGAGGGGTTATGGCTACACCTTC. Amino acid sequence: CASSSDRRGYGYTF.

This clone has only a few counts. The rearrangement joins TRBV19 to TRBJ1-2; 12 positions match TRBD1. V gave up 3 bases and J gave up 6 bases; unmatched junction bases: 8. Germline lookup yields CDR1 LNHDA and CDR2 SQIVND (reference sequence). CDR3 length: 16 amino acids. The CDR3 region has the DNA TGTGCCAGTAGTATTTCCGGGGACAGGGGGCAGAATGGCTACACCTTC. This sequence encodes CASSISGDRGQNGYTF.

This clone was counted a few times. This chain uses TRBV6-5 with TRBJ1-2, with a weak D call TRBD1 (5 bases). This CDR3 is built from 15 residues. Germline CDR1 reads MNHEY; CDR2 reads SVGAGI. The V end was cut by 8 bases, the J end by 0 bases, with 16 bases between. CDR3 nucleotide sequence: TGTGCCAGCTCCTCTGAGGGACTTCCTAACTATGGCTACACCTTC. It yields the protein CASSSEGLPNYGYTF.

The chain is built from TRBV30 and TRBJ1-2, with 8 bases aligning to TRBD1. Germline CDR1 is GTSNPN and CDR2 is SVGIG (reference sequence). The V and J ends lost 2 bases and 4 bases, in that order; junction bases with no gene match: 9. CDR3 length: 15 residues. CDR3 sequence: CAWSPRTGYSYGYTF. CDR3 nucleotides: TGTGCCTGGAGTCCCAGGACAGGGTACTCCTATGGCTACACCTTC.

CDR3 nucleotide sequence: TGCGCCAGCAGGATATACAGGGAAATAGCGGGAGACCCCTACAATGAGCAGTTCTTC. This encodes CASRIYREIAGDPYNEQFF. The chain links TRBV5-1 to TRBJ2-1, with 9 bases aligning to TRBD2. Germline V CDR1 and CDR2: SGHRS, YFSETQ. The length of the CDR3 is 19 residues. After removal of 5 bases from V and 2 bases from J, the junction contained 17 bases not matched to a gene.

This chain uses TRBV2 with TRBJ2-5; TRBD2 matches 12 bases. V lost 2 bases and J lost 1; bases outside the gene matches: 11. Germline-derived CDR1 and CDR2 are SNHLY and FYNNEI. This CDR3 is 19 amino acids long. CDR3 residues: CASSERLAGGPGFQETQYF. The CDR3 DNA reads as TGTGCCAGCAGTGAACGGCTAGCGGGAGGGCCTGGGTTCCAAGAGACCCAGTACTTC. Filled out from reference TRBV2 and TRBJ2-5, the complete variable domain reads EPEVTQTPSHQVTQMGQEVILRCVPISNHLYFYWYRQILGQKVEFLVSFYNNEISEKSEIFDDQFSVERPDGSNFTLKIRSTKLEDSAMYFCASSERLAGGPGFQETQYFGPGTRLLVL.

V usage is TRBV6-2 or TRBV6-3 and J usage is TRBJ1-4; 8 bases line up with TRBD1. The CDR3 sequence is 18 residues long. V trimming: 2 bases; J trimming: 0 bases; junction bases outside the gene matches: 8. Germline CDR1 reads MNHEY; CDR2 reads SVGEGT. This CDR3 is CASSYPRTGPATNEKLFF. The CDR3 DNA reads as TGTGCCAGCAGTTACCCACGGACAGGGCCTGCAACTAATGAAAAACTGTTTTTT.